These 22 T cell receptor beta chains were all obtained from the same sample, sequenced in a study of T cell responses to AZD1222 COVID-19 vaccine. Sequencing used immunoSEQ multiplex PCR; TCRdb keeps in-frame clones, though not all of them. Of nearly 95,000 clones listed, 85% to 90% are singletons. This sample comprised peripheral blood, obtained on day 0 of AZD1222 vaccination. These receptors were obtained from an adult in good health.

This chain uses TRBV7-9 with TRBJ1-4; D ambiguous. The V and J ends lost 5 bases and 3 bases respectively, with 4 bases between them. Looked up from germline, CDR1 is SEHNR and CDR2 is FQNEAQ (reference sequence). This CDR3 spans 12 amino acids. In DNA, the CDR3 is TGTGCCAGCAGCCCCTCTAATGAAAAACTGTTTTTT. Protein: CASSPSNEKLFF.

This chain joins TRBV15 and TRBJ1-2, with 7 bases identical to TRBD1. CDR3 length equals 15 residues. CDR1 is LNHNV and CDR2 is YYDKDF in the germline V gene (reference sequence). V lost 3 bases to trimming and J lost 5 bases; unmatched junction nucleotides: 9. DNA for the CDR3: TGTGCCACCAGCAGGGGGGAGGACAGGACTTATGGCTACACCTTC. Translation: CATSRGEDRTYGYTF.

The genes are TRBV4-3 and TRBJ1-4; D is unresolved. V was shortened by 0 bases and J by 7 bases, with 15 bases between the two germline ends. The CDR3 is 16 amino acids. Germline loops: CDR1 LGHNA, CDR2 YSLEER. The CDR3: CASSQDLGRRAEKLFF. Here the CDR3 DNA reads TGCGCCAGCAGCCAAGATCTGGGCAGGAGGGCTGAAAAACTGTTTTTT.

Written as DNA, the CDR3 is TGTGCCAGCTTAGACGGGAAGGCCTCTGGAAACACCATATATTTT. Its translation: CASLDGKASGNTIYF. The V and J genes are TRBV19 and TRBJ1-3; no clear D. Germline V gene data show CDR1 as LNHDA and CDR2 as SQIVND (reference sequence). The CDR3 sequence is 15 residues long. Trimming removed 9 bases from V and 0 bases from J, with 15 bases in between.

J is TRBJ1-6 and V is TRBV6-5; D gene uncertain. V lost 8 bases and J 7 bases, leaving 15 bases between the germline ends. Germline CDR1 is MNHEY and CDR2 is SVGAGI. The CDR3 runs to 14 residues. The CDR3 DNA is TGTGCCAGCTTGGGCGGAGGGATCAATTCACCCCTCCACTTT. Amino acids: CASLGGGINSPLHF.

The rearrangement uses TRBV4-1 and TRBJ2-7; 8 bases fit TRBD1. CDR1 is MGHRA and CDR2 is YSYEKL in the germline V gene. V was clipped by 4 bases and J by 4 bases; unmatched bases: 3. The CDR3 runs 13 residues. CDR3 sequence: CASSRGQVYEQYF. In DNA, the CDR3 is TGCGCCAGCAGCCGGGGACAGGTTTACGAGCAGTACTTC.

The gene calls are TRBV6-2 or TRBV6-3 and TRBJ1-1; possible D gene TRBD1, 6 bases. Trimming took off 4 bases at V and 0 bases at J, with 9 bases between the two ends. Germline V CDR1 and CDR2: MNHEY, SVGEGT. There are 14 residues in the CDR3. CDR3 nucleotide sequence: TGTGCCAGCAGTTCAGGGGAAGTGAACACTGAAGCTTTCTTT. Translation: CASSSGEVNTEAFF.

This clone occurred once. This sample includes further DNA sequences coding for the same CDR3. The chain joins TRBV7-9 to TRBJ1-3; D may be TRBD1 (5 bases). The V and J ends lost 4 bases and 4 bases respectively, with 8 bases between them. Germline lookup yields CDR1 SEHNR and CDR2 FQNEAQ (reference sequence). The CDR3 spans 13 residues. CDR3 region: CASSSGPGNTIYF. The CDR3 DNA sequence: TGTGCCAGCAGCTCGGGACCGGGAAACACCATATATTTT.

This chain uses TRBV4-1 with TRBJ1-5, with D possibly being TRBD1 (6 bases). In germline, CDR1 is MGHRA, CDR2 YSYEKL. The CDR3 runs 19 residues. The germline V and J ends were trimmed by 3 bases and 0 bases, with 21 bases remaining between them. The CDR3 DNA sequence: TGCGCCAGCAGCCACTATACCCAGGGGCGGATGGATAGCAATCAGCCCCAGCATTTT. Its translation: CASSHYTQGRMDSNQPQHF.

The chain uses TRBV18 and TRBJ1-1; D is uncertain. This CDR3 has 11 residues. Germline CDR1 is KGHSH and CDR2 is LQKENI. The ends were cut back, 6 bases at V and 7 bases at J, with 9 bases in the middle. Here the CDR3 DNA reads TGTGCCAGCTCTTTCAGACATGAAGCTTTCTTT. Translating gives CASSFRHEAFF.

DNA for the CDR3: TGTGCCAGCAGTTTATCCCGACAGGGGGAAGAGCAGTACTTC. Encoded protein: CASSLSRQGEEQYF. The chain uses TRBV27 and TRBJ2-7; 9 nucleotides match TRBD1. This CDR3 is 14 amino acids long. Per the germline V gene, CDR1 is MNHEY and CDR2 is SMNVEV (reference sequence). The ends lost 0 bases at V and 7 bases at J; junction bases unmatched: 4.

The V and J genes are TRBV9 and TRBJ2-3; TRBD2 agrees at 7 bases. Germline V CDR1 and CDR2: SGDLS, YYNGEE. This CDR3 has 16 amino acids. Losses at the gene ends were 2 bases for V and 1 base for J; bases not matched to a gene: 7. The CDR3 DNA reads as TGTGCCAGCAGCGTGGGGGGGGTTGGTGGCACAGATACGCAGTATTTT. Translating gives CASSVGGVGGTDTQYF.

The sample holds one count of this clone. V gene TRBV18 combines with J gene TRBJ2-7; D gene ambiguous. Per the germline V gene, CDR1 is KGHSH and CDR2 is LQKENI. V was clipped by 3 bases and J by 7 bases, with 13 bases between them. The CDR3 contains 13 residues. CDR3 sequence: CASSPAIGREQYF. DNA for the CDR3: TGTGCCAGCTCACCCGCTATAGGCAGAGAGCAGTACTTC.

This clone was seen a handful of times. The chain has TRBV4-3 and TRBJ1-2; D is uncertain. Germline-derived CDR1 and CDR2 are LGHNA and YSLEER. V was shortened by 0 bases and J by 3 bases, with 11 bases between the two germline ends. This CDR3 comprises 15 residues. As DNA, the CDR3 is TGCGCCAGCAGCCAAGATGAGGAGGCGTACTATGGCTACACCTTC. This sequence encodes CASSQDEEAYYGYTF.

This chain joins TRBV6-5 and TRBJ1-3, with D maybe TRBD1 (5 bases). The CDR3 loop spans 14 amino acids. V dropped 6 bases and J dropped 4 bases, with 13 bases sitting between them. Germline V gene sequence: CDR1 MNHEY, CDR2 SVGAGI. CDR3 sequence: CASSYQNRGNTIYF. CDR3 DNA: TGTGCCAGCAGCTACCAAAACAGGGGAAACACCATATATTTT.

This clone was counted once. The genes are TRBV2 and TRBJ1-5; D not resolved. The CDR3 extends over 12 amino acids. The germline V and J ends were trimmed by 7 bases and 0 bases, with 4 bases remaining between them. The germline V gene has CDR1 SNHLY and CDR2 FYNNEI. The DNA of the CDR3 is TGTGCCAGCAAGGGTAGCAATCAGCCCCAGCATTTT. Translated: CASKGSNQPQHF.

The V and J genes are TRBV5-1 and TRBJ1-6, with D perhaps matching TRBD1 (5 bases). CDR3 length equals 16 residues. The germline gives CDR1 SGHRS, CDR2 YFSETQ. V lost 0 bases and J 9 bases, leaving 16 bases between the germline ends. The chain's CDR3 is CASSLAGRVPSSPLHF. As DNA, the CDR3 is TGCGCCAGCAGCTTGGCTGGCAGGGTACCAAGTTCACCCCTCCACTTT.

DNA for the CDR3: TGCGCCAGCAGCCAAGATCTATTGGGACAGGGATCGAACACTGAAGCTTTCTTT. Amino acid sequence: CASSQDLLGQGSNTEAFF. The chain links TRBV4-3 to TRBJ1-1; 9 bases line up with TRBD1. The CDR3 runs to 18 residues. J lost 1 base, V lost 0 bases, and 9 bases had no gene match. The germline V gene has CDR1 LGHNA and CDR2 YSLEER.

J is TRBJ2-7 and V is TRBV2, with D possibly called TRBD1 or TRBD2 (5 bases each). CDR3 length equals 14 residues. Germline loops: CDR1 SNHLY, CDR2 FYNNEI. V lost 6 bases and J 4 bases, leaving 16 bases between the germline ends. The CDR3 DNA reads TGTGCCAGCAGGGCCGGGACGTATACTTACGAGCAGTACTTC. This sequence encodes CASRAGTYTYEQYF.

The chain combines TRBV6-2 or TRBV6-3 with TRBJ1-2; 8 bases fit TRBD1. With V trimmed by 5 bases and J by 3 bases, 11 bases remained unmatched. Germline lookup yields CDR1 MNHEY and CDR2 SVGEGT. The CDR3 length is 16 residues. The CDR3 region has the DNA TGTGCCAGCAGTACTTTGGACAGGGCGTTACACTATGGCTACACCTTC. This codes for CASSTLDRALHYGYTF.

A single count supports this clone. The rearrangement joins TRBV5-6 to TRBJ1-4; TRBD1 matches at 8 bases. CDR3 length equals 15 residues. The V segment lost 3 bases and the J segment 13 bases; nucleotides outside the gene matches: 14. In germline, CDR1 is SGHDT, CDR2 YYEEEE. The CDR3 loop is CASSSDRVGTKRLFF. Here the CDR3 DNA reads TGTGCCAGCAGCTCGGACAGGGTTGGGACGAAGAGACTGTTTTTT. The full variable domain, completed using reference TRBV5-6 and TRBJ1-4, is DAGVTQSPTHLIKTRGQQVTLRCSPKSGHDTVSWYQQALGQGPQFIFQYYEEEERQRGNFPDRFSGHQFPNYSSELNVNALLLGDSALYLCASSSDRVGTKRLFFGSGTQLSVL.

This chain links TRBV5-4 with TRBJ2-7; 9 nucleotides align to TRBD2. CDR3 size: 16 residues. Germline lookup yields CDR1 SGHNT and CDR2 YYREEE (reference sequence). The V and J ends lost 0 bases and 6 bases, in that order; junction bases with no gene match: 10. The CDR3 sequence: CASSLDGGGAKLEQYF. CDR3 DNA sequence: TGTGCCAGCAGCTTGGATGGCGGGGGGGCCAAACTCGAGCAGTACTTC.